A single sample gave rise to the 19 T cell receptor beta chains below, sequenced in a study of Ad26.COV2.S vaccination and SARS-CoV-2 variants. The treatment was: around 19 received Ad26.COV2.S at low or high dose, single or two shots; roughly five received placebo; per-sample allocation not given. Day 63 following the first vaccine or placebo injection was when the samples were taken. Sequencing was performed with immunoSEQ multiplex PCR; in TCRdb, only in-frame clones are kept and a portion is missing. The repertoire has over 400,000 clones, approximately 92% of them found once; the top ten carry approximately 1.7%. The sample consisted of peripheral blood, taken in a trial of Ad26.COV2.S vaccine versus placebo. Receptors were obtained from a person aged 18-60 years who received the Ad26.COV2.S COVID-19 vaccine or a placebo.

CDR3 residues: CASSQDFWQAEEQYF. The CDR3 DNA follows: TGCGCCAGCAGCCAAGATTTTTGGCAGGCCGAGGAGCAGTACTTC. The chain is built from TRBV4-1 and TRBJ2-7; D gene ambiguous. The V gene's germline CDR1 is MGHRA and CDR2 YSYEKL. CDR3 length: 15 residues. Trimming took off 0 bases at V and 7 bases at J, with 16 bases between the two ends.

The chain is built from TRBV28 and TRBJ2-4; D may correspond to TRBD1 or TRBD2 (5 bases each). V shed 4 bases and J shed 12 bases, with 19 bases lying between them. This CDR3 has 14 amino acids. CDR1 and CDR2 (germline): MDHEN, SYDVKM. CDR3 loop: CASSSYGAAPNQYF. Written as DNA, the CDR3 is TGTGCCAGCAGTTCCTACGGGGCCGCCCCAAATCAGTACTTC.

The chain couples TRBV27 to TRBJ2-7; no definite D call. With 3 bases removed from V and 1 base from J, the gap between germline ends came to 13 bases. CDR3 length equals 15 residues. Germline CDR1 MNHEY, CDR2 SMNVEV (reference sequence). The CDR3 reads CASSFGAGFSYEQYF. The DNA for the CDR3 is TGTGCCAGCAGTTTCGGCGCAGGTTTTTCCTACGAGCAGTACTTC.

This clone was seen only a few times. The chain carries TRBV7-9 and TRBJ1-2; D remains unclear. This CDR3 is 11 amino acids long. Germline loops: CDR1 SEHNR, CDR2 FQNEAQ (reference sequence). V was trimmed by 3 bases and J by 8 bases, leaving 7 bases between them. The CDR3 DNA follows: TGTGCCAGCAGCTTCGGGGTAGGCTACACCTTC. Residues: CASSFGVGYTF.

This CDR3 reads CASSRNPGEWARTDTQYF. In DNA form, the CDR3 reads TGCGCCAGCAGCCGAAACCCCGGGGAGTGGGCACGCACAGATACGCAGTATTTT. The V call is TRBV5-1, the J call TRBJ2-3, with D tentatively TRBD2 (5 bases). CDR3 length: 18 amino acids. V lost 4 bases, J lost 1 base, and 22 bases lay in between. Germline CDR1 reads SGHRS; CDR2 reads YFSETQ.

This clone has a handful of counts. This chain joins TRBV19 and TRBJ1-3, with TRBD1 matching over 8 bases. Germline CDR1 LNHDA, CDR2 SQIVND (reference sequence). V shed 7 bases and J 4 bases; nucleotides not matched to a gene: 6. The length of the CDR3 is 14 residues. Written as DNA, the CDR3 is TGTGCCAGTATCCCCCGGACAGGGGGAAACACCATATATTTT. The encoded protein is CASIPRTGGNTIYF.

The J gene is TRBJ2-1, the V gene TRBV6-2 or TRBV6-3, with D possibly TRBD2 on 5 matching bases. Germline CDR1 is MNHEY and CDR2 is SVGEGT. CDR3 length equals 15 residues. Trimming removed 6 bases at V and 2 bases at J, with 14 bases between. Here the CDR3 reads CASSPWSGTYNEQFF. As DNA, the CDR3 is TGTGCCAGCAGCCCTTGGAGCGGCACCTACAATGAGCAGTTCTTC.

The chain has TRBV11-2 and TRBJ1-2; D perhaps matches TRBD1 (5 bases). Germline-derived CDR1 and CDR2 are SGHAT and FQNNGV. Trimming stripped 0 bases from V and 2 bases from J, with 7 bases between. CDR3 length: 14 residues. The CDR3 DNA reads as TGTGCCAGCAGCTTAGAGGGGGTCAACTATGGCTACACCTTC. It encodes CASSLEGVNYGYTF.

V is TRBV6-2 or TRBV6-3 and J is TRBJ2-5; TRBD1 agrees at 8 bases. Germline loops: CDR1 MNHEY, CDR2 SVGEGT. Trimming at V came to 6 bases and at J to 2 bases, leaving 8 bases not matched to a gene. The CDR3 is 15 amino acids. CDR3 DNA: TGTGCCAGCAGCAGACAGGGGAACTCGCAAGAGACCCAGTACTTC. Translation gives CASSRQGNSQETQYF.

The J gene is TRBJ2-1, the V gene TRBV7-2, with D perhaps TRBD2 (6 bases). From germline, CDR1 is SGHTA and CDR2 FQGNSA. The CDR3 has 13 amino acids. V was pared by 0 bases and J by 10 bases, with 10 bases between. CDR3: CASSLARTMEQFF. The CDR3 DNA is TGTGCCAGCAGCTTAGCGAGGACTATGGAGCAGTTCTTC.

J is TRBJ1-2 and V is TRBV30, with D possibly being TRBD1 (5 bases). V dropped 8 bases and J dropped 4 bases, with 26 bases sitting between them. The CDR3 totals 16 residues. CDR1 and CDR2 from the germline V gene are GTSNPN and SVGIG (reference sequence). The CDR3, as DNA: TGTGCCCATGACACTCGGCTGGCCTGGGGCGGCTATGGCTACACCTTC. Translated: CAHDTRLAWGGYGYTF.

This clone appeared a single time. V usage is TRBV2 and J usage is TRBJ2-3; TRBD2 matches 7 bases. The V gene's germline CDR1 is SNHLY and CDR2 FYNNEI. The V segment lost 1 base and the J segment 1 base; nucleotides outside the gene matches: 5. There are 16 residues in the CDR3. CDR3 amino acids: CASSEGGGGGTDTQYF. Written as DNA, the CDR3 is TGTGCCAGCAGTGAAGGGGGGGGTGGAGGCACAGATACGCAGTATTTT.

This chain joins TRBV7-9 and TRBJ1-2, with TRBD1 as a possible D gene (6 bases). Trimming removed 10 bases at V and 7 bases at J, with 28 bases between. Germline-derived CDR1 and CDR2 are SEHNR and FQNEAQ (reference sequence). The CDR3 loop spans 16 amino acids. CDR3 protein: CATARAGAAWIGGYTF. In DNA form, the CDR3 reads TGTGCCACCGCCCGGGCAGGGGCGGCCTGGATCGGTGGCTACACCTTC.

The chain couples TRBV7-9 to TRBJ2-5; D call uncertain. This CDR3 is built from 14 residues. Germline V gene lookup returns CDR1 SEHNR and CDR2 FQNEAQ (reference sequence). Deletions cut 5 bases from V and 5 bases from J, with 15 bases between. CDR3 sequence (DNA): TGTGCCAGCAGCGGCCGTGAAGAAGAGGAGACCCAGTACTTC. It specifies CASSGREEEETQYF. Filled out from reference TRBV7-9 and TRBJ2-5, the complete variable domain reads DTGVSQNPRHKITKRGQNVTFRCDPISEHNRLYWYRQTLGQGPEFLTYFQNEAQLEKSRLLSDRFSAERPKGSFSTLEIQRTEQGDSAMYLCASSGREEEETQYFGPGTRLLVL.

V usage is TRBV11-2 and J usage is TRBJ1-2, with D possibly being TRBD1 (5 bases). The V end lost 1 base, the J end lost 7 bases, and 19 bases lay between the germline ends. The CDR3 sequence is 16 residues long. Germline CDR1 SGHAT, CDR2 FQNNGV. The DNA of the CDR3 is TGTGCCAGCAGCTTAGGCACGGGGACCGCGCGAGCTGGCTACACCTTC. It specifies CASSLGTGTARAGYTF.

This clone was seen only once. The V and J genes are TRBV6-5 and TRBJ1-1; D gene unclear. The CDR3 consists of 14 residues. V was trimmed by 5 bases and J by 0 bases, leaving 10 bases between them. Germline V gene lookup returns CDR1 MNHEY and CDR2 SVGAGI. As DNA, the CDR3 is TGTGCCAGCAGTCCCACTCTCATGAACACTGAAGCTTTCTTT. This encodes CASSPTLMNTEAFF.

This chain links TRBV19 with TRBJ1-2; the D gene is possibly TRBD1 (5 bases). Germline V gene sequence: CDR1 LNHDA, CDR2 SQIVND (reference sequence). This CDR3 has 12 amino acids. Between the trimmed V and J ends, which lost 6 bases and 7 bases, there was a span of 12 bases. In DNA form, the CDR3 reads TGTGCCAGTAGGAGGCAGGGAGGTGGCTACACCTTC. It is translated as CASRRQGGGYTF.

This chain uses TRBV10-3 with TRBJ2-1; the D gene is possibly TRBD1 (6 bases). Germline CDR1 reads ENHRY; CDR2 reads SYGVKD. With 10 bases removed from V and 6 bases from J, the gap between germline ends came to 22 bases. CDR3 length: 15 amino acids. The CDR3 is CATEDSQRQSNEQFF. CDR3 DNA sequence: TGTGCCACCGAGGACAGTCAGCGACAATCCAATGAGCAGTTCTTC.

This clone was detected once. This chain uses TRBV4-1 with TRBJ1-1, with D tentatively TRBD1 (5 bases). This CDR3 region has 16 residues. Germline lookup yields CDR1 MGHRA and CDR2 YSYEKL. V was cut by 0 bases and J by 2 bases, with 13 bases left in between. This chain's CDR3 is CASSQDEGTLNTEAFF. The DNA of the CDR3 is TGCGCCAGCAGCCAAGATGAGGGGACCCTTAACACTGAAGCTTTCTTT.